This T cell receptor beta chain was sequenced in a study of T cell repertoires in cytomegalovirus infection. Study findings and constraints: HLA-C-restricted, CMV-specific TCR beta clonotypes were dominant ex vivo.

TCRdb called the reads again in MiXCR, with one record for every CDR3 protein. The sample carries about 770,000 distinct CDR3 sequences, roughly 28% recorded once. This clonotype was seen at least ten times. Its antigen is still unknown. Germline V gene sequence: CDR1 SGHTA, CDR2 FQGNSA. The CDR3 runs 16 residues. V dropped 5 bases and J dropped 1; count of bases not matched to a gene: 5. The genes are TRBV7-2 and TRBJ2-3; 11 bases are a match to TRBD2. The TCR was taken from a human donor in good health (CMV status not recorded). Some clones in this sample may be carry-over from other donors' samples. The material sequenced was cultured CD8+ T cells from PBMCs, taken from culture after CMV antigen stimulation. Written as DNA, the CDR3 is TGTGCCAGCAGCACGGGACTAGCGGTGGGCACAGATACGCAGTATTTT. Encoded protein: CASSTGLAVGTDTQYF.